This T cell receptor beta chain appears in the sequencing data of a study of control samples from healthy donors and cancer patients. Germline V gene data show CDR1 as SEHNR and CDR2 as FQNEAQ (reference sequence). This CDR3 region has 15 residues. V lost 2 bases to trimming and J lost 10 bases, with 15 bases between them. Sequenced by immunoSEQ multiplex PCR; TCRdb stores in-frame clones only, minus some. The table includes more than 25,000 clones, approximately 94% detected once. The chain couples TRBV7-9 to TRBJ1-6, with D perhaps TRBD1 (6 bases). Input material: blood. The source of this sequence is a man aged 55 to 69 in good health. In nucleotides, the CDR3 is TGTGCCAGCAGCTTAAAGGGACATGGTGACTCACCCCTCCACTTT. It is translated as CASSLKGHGDSPLHF.